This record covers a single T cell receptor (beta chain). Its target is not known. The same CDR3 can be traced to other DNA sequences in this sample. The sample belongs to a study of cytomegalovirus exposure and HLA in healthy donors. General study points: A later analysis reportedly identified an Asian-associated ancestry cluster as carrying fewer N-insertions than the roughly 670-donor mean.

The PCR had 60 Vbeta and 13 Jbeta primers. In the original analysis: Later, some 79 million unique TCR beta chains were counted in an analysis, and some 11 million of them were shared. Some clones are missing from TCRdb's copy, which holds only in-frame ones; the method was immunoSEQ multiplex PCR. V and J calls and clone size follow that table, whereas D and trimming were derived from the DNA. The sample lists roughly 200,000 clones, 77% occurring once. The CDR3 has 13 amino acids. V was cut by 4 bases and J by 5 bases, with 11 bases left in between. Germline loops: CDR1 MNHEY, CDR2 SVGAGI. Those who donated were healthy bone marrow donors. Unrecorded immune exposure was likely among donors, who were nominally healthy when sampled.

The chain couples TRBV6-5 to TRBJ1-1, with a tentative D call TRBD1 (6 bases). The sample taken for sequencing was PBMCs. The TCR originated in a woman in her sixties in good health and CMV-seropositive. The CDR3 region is CASSSQGNTEAFF. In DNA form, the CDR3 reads TGTGCCAGCAGTTCCCAGGGGAATACTGAAGCTTTCTTT.